This T cell receptor (beta chain) stems from a study of blood T cells in healthy people across ages. Study results and limitations: As age increased, TCR beta diversity per million T cells fell in a roughly linear fashion. Long-lived donors carried more naive CD4+ cells and greater diversity than aged donors.

Aged roughly 6 to 95, donors were systemically healthy Caucasians from Russia. To note about this clonotype: As yet, its antigen is unknown. The junction departs from germline at one end; a sequencing error may be responsible.

PCR was performed a second time for about 6 to 12 cycles using a sample-barcoded 5' primer and a J-beta primer mix. Every cDNA molecule carried a tag from a template-switch adaptor bearing 12 random nucleotides. One entry per CDR3 protein, called by TCRdb with MiXCR from the 5' RACE reads. The profile shows 790,000 or so distinct CDR3 sequences, more than 35% of them singletons. What was sequenced was blood. The receptor comes from an elderly man in good health.

The CDR3 loop reads CASRTHGTGGTDAQYF. The CDR3 region has the DNA TGTGCCAGCAGAACACACGGGACAGGGGGCACAGATGCGCAGTATTTT. V and J are TRBV6-5 and TRBJ2-3; TRBD1 matches at 12 bases. The CDR3 length is 16 residues. From germline, CDR1 is MNHEY and CDR2 SVGAGI.